Below are 2 T cell receptor beta chains sequenced from a single sample in a study of T-cell memory formation after mild COVID-19. TCRdb reprocessed the 5' RACE reads with MiXCR, giving one entry per CDR3 protein. There are 70,000 to 100,000 distinct CDR3 sequences in the sample; less than 15% occur only once, and approximately 40% lies in the top ten. Sequencing was performed on PBMCs or a T cell subset sorted from them (not recorded which). These receptors were obtained from a man aged 18 to 29 who had mild COVID-19 (a few samples of this study predate the infection). Cell type and time point are not known.

This sequence joins TRBV7-9 and TRBJ2-5; D gene unclear. This CDR3 is built from 13 residues. V was pared by 3 bases and J by 4 bases, with 9 bases between. Germline CDR1 is SEHNR and CDR2 is FQNEAQ (reference sequence). For the CDR3, the DNA is TGTGCCAGCAGCTTCGAATTTGGAGAGACCCAGTACTTC. Translated, it gives CASSFEFGETQYF. The variable domain in full, completed from reference TRBV7-9 and TRBJ2-5, reads DTGVSQNPRHKITKRGQNVTFRCDPISEHNRLYWYRQTLGQGPEFLTYFQNEAQLEKSRLLSDRFSAERPKGSFSTLEIQRTEQGDSAMYLCASSFEFGETQYFGPGTRLLVL.

In its sample, this clonotype was seen a few times. Written as DNA, the CDR3 is TGTGCCAGCAGCTTGTGGAACAGGGCAGACGAGCAGTACGTC. Protein: CASSLWNRADEQYV. The rearrangement uses TRBV5-6 and TRBJ2-7; the D gene is possibly TRBD1 (6 bases). Germline assignment: CDR1 SGHDT and CDR2 YYEEEE. V dropped 1 base and J dropped 5 bases, with 13 bases sitting between them. The CDR3 totals 14 residues.